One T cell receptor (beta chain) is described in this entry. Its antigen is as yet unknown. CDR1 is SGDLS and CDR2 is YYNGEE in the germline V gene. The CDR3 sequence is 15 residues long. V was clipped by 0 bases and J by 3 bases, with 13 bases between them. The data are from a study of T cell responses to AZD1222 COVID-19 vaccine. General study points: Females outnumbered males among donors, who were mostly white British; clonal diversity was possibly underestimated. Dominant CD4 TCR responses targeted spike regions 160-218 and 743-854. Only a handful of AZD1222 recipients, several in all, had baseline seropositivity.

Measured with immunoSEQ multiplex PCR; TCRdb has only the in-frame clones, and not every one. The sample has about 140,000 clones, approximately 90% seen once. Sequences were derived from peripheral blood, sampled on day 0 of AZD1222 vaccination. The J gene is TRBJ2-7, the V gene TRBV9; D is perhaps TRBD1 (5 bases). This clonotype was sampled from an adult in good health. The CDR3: CASSVAWTQDYEQYF. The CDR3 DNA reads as TGTGCCAGCAGCGTAGCATGGACACAGGACTACGAGCAGTACTTC. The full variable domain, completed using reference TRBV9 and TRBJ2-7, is DSGVTQTPKHLITATGQRVTLRCSPRSGDLSVYWYQQSLDQGLQFLIQYYNGEERAKGNILERFSAQQFPDLHSELNLSSLELGDSALYFCASSVAWTQDYEQYFGPGTRLTVT.